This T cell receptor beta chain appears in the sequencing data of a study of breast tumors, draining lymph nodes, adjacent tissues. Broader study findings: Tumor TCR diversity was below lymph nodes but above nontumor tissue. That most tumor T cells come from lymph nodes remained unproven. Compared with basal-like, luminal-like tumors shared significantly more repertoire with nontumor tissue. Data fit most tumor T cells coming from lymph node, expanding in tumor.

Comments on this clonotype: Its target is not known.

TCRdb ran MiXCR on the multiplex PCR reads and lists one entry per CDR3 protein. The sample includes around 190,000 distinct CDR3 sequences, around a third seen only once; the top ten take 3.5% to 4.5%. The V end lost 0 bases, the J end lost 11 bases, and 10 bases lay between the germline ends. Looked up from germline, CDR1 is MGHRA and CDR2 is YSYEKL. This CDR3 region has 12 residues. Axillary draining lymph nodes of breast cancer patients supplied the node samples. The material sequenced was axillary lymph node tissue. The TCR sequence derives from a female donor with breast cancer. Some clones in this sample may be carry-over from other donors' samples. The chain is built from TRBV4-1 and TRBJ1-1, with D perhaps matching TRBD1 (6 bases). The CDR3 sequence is CASSQEGGQAFF. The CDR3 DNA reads TGCGCCAGCAGCCAAGAGGGGGGGCAGGCTTTCTTT.